What follows describes a single T cell receptor beta chain. Its antigen specificity is not known. This entry belongs to a study of T cells expressing NK-cell markers (dated by TCRdb to the early 2020s). About the full investigation: Seven to nine donors provided sorted CD3+CD56+NKG2C+, CD3+CD56+NKG2C- and CD3+CD56-NKG2C+ T-cell subsets, whose TCR beta-chain repertoires were profiled. Of the eight sequenced donors, seven were found to be HCMV-seropositive and one was found to be HCMV-seronegative. The eight sequenced donors were randomly selected healthy volunteers, three men and five women. Illumina HiSeq 2000/2500, MiSeq or NextSeq was used to sequence libraries as 2 x 150 bp reads. Broader findings and caveats from the paper: In over five donors, the dominant CD3+CD56+NKG2C+ clonotypes were found to rank among the top 10 CD8+ clonotypes and to make up 1.0-7.0% of CD8+ T cells. Whether the expanded NKG2C-expressing T cell clones were specific for HCMV antigens was left unclear. Those dominant clonotypes were again the most abundant among CD3+CD56-NKG2C+ cells in a handful of donors, at roughly 25-65%.

For sequencing, an Illumina HiSeq 2000 was employed. TCR beta cDNA libraries were prepared using 5'RACE template switching, which introduced a universal primer site and unique molecular identifiers. cDNA synthesis was primed from the TCR beta constant segment and was followed by two successive PCR amplification steps. From the authors' description of their analysis: MIGEC was used to demultiplex reads and group the reads by UMI, and MiTCR was used to assemble and quantify clonotypes. To remove erroneous sequences, TCR cDNA sequences were retained only when supported by two or more reads. The tcR package was used for downstream repertoire analysis, and clonotypes were matched between fractions using CDR3 nucleotide sequence together with V segment. VDJmatch was used to annotate antigen specificity against VDJdb, with one amino acid substitution in CDR3 permitted. TCRdb reprocessed the reads; each CDR3 protein sequence makes one entry, and DNA is unavailable. These V and J calls rely on TCRdb rather than the paper's analysis. The table kept for this sample lists about 260,000 distinct CDR3 sequences. The top ten clones comprise about 0.39% of the sample.

From a lookup of the germline V gene (reference sequence), CDR1 and CDR2 are SGHNT and YYREEE. The CDR3 starts with the cysteine, ends with the phenylalanine, and has 14 residues. The DNA sequence is not available. HCMV-specific IgG was detected in serum with a commercial ELISA kit to determine HCMV serostatus. Ficoll density gradient centrifugation was used to isolate peripheral blood mononuclear cells from blood. The clonotype was recovered from a young man in good health. Donor details come from another sample of the same person, matched by shared clones. The rearranged segments are TRBV5-4 and TRBJ2-2. Sequenced input: blood T cells: a sorted CD56 or NKG2C T cell subset, CD4+ or CD8+ T cells, or bulk PBMC T cells (not recorded which). CDR3 reads: CASSLESDTGELFF.